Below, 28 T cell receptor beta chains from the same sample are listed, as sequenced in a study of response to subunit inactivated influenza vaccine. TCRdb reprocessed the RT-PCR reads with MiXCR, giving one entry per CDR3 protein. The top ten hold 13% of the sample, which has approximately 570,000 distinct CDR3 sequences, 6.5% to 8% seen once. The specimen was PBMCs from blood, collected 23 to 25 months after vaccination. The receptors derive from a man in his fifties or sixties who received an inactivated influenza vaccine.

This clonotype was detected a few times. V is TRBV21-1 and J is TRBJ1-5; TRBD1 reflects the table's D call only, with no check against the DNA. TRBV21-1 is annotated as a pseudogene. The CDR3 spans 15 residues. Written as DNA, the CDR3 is TGTGCCAGCAGCAAAGAGACAGGGGGCGGTCAGCCCCAGCATTTT. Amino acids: CASSKETGGGQPQHF.

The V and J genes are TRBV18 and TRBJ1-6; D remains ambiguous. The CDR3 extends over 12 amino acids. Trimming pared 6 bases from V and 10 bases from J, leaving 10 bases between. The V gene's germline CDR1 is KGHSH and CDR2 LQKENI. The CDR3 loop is CASSLPTSPLHF. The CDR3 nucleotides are TGTGCCAGCTCTCTACCTACCTCACCCCTCCACTTT. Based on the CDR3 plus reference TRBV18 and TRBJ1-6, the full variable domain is NAGVMQNPRHLVRRRGQEARLRCSPMKGHSHVYWYRQLPEEGLKFMVYLQKENIIDESGMPKERFSAEFPKEGPSILRIQQVVRGDSAAYFCASSLPTSPLHFGNGTRLTVT.

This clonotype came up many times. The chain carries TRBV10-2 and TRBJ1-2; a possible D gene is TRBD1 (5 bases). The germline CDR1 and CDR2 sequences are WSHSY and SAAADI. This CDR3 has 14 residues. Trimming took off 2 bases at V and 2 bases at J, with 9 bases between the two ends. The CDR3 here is CASSEGAGNYGYTF. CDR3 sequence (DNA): TGCGCCAGCAGTGAGGGGGCAGGGAACTATGGCTACACCTTC.

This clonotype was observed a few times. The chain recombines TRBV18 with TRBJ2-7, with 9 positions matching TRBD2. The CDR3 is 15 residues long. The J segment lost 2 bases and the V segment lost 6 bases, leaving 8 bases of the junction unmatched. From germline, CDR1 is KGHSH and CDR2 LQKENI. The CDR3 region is CASSIQREATYEQYF. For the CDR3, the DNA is TGTGCCAGCTCGATCCAGCGGGAGGCTACCTACGAGCAGTACTTC.

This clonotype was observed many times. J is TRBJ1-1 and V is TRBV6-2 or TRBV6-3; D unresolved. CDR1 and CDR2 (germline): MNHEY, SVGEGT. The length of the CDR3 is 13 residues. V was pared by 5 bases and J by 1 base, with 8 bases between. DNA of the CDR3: TGTGCCAGCAGTCAGCGGGAGAACACTGAAGCTTTCTTT. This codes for CASSQRENTEAFF.

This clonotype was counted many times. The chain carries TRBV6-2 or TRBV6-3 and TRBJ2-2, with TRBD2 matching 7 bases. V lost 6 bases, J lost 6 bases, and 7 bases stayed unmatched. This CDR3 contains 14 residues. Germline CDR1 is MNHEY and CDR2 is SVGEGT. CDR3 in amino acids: CASRRGGSSGELFF. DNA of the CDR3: TGTGCCAGCAGGAGAGGCGGGAGCTCCGGGGAGCTGTTTTTT.

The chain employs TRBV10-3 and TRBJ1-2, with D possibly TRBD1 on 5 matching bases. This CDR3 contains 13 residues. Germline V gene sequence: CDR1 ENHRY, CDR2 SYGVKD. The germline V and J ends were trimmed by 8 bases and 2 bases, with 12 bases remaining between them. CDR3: CAIRLGQNYGYTF. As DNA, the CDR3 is TGTGCCATCCGCTTGGGGCAGAACTATGGCTACACCTTC.

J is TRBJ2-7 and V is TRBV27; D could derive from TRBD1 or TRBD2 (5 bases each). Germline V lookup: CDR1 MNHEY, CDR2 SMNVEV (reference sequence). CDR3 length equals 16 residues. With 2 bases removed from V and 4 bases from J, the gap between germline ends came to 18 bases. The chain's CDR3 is CASSLLGTGLFYEQYF. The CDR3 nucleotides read TGTGCCAGCAGTTTACTGGGGACCGGCTTATTTTACGAGCAGTACTTC.

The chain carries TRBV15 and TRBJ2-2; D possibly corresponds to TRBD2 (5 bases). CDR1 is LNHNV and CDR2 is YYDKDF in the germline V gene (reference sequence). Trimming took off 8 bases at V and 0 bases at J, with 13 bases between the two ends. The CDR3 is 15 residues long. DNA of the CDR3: TGTGCCACCCATTGGTTGGGAGCGAACACCGGGGAGCTGTTTTTT. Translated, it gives CATHWLGANTGELFF.

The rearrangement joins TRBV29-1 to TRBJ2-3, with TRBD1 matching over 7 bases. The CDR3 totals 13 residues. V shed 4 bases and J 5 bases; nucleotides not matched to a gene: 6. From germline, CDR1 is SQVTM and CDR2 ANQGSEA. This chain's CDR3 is CSVGKQGRDTQYF. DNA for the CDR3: TGCAGCGTTGGGAAACAGGGGAGAGATACGCAGTATTTT.

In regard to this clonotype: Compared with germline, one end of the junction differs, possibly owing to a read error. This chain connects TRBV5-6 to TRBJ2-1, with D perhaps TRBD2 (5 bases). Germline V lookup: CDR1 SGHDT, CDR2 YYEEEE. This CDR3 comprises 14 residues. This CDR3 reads CASSRGRSCNEQFF. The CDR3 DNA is TGTGCCAGCAGCCGCGGGCGCTCCTGCAATGAGCAGTTCTTC.

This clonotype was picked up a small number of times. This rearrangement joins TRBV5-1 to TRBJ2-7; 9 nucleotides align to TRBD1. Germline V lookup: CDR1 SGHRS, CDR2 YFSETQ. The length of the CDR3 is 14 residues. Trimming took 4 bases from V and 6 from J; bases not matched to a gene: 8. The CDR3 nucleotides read TGCGCCAGCAGCCCGGGACAGGGTAAAGGCGAGCAGTACTTC. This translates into CASSPGQGKGEQYF.

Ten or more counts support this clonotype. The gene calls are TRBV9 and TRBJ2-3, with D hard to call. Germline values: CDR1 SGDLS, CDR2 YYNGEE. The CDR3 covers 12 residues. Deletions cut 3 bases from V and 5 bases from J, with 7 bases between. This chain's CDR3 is CASSAPGDTQYF. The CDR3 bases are TGTGCCAGCAGCGCCCCCGGAGATACGCAGTATTTT.

The CDR3 sequence: CASSPGDVYTF. CDR3 coding DNA: TGTGCCAGCTCACCAGGGGACGTCTACACCTTC. The J gene is TRBJ1-2, the V gene TRBV18, with a possible D match to TRBD1 (5 bases). Trimming removed 2 bases at V and 10 bases at J, with 8 bases between. CDR1 and CDR2 (germline): KGHSH, LQKENI. The CDR3 has 11 amino acids.

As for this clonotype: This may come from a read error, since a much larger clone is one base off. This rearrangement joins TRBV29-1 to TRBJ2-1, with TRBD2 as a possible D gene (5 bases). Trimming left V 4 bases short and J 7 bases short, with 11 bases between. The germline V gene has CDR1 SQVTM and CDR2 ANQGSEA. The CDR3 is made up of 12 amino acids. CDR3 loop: CSVGSARNEQFF. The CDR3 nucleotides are TGCAGCGTTGGTAGCGCGAGGAATGAGCAGTTCTTC.

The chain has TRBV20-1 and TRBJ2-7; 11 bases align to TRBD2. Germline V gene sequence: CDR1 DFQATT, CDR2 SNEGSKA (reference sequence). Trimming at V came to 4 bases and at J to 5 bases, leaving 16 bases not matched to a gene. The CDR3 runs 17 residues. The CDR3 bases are TGCAGTGCTATTAGGAGTGGGACTAGCGGAGGAACCAACGAGCAGTACTTC. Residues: CSAIRSGTSGGTNEQYF.

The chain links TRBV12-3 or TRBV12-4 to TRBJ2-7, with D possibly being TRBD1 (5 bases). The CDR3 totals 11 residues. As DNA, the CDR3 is TGTGAGGTCAGGGCTCCTTACGAGCAGTACTTC. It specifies CEVRAPYEQYF.

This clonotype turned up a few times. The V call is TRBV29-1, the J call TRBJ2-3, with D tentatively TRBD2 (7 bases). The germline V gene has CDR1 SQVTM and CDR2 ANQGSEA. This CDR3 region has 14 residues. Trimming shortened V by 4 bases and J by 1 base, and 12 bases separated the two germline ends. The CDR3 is CSVGMRGRTDTQYF. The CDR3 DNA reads TGCAGCGTTGGGATGCGGGGGCGCACAGATACGCAGTATTTT.

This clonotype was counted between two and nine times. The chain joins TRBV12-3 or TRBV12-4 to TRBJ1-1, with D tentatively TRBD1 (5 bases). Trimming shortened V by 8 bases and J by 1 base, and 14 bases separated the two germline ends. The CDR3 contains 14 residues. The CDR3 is CASVGGWRNTEAFF. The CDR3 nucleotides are TGTGCCAGCGTGGGGGGTTGGAGGAACACTGAAGCTTTCTTT.

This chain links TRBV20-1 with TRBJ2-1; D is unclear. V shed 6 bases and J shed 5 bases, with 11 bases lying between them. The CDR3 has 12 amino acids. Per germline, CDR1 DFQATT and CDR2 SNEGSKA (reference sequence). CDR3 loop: CSATALNNEQFF. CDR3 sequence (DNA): TGCAGTGCCACGGCCCTTAACAATGAGCAGTTCTTC.

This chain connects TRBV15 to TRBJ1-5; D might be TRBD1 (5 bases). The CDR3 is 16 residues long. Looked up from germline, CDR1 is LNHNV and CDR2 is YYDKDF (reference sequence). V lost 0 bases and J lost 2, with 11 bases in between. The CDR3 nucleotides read TGTGCCACCAGCAGAGATTCTAGGGGTGGCAATCAGCCCCAGCATTTT. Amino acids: CATSRDSRGGNQPQHF.

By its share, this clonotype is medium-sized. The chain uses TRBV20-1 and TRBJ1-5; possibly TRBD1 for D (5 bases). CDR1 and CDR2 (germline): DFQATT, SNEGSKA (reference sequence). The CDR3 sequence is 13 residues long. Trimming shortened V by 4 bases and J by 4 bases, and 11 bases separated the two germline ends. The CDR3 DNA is TGCAGTGCTACCCGGGGGGGTAATCAGCCCCAGCATTTT. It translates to CSATRGGNQPQHF.

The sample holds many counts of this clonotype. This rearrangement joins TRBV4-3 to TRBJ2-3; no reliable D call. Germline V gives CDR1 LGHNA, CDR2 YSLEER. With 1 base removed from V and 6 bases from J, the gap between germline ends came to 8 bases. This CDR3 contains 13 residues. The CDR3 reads CASSQVLKDTQYF. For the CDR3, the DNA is TGCGCCAGCAGCCAAGTCTTGAAGGATACGCAGTATTTT.

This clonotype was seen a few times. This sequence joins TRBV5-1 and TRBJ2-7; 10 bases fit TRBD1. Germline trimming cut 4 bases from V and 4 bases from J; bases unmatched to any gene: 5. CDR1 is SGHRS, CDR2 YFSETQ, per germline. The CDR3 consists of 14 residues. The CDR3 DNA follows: TGCGCCAGCAGCCAGACGGGACAGGGGTACGAGCAGTACTTC. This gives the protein CASSQTGQGYEQYF.

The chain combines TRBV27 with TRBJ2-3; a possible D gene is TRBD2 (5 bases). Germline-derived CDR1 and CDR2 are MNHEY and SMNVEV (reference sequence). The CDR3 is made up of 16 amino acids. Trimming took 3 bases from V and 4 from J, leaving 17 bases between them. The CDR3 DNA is TGTGCCAGCAGTTTCCTAGGGTTTGCGGGCGCAGATACGCAGTATTTT. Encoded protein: CASSFLGFAGADTQYF.

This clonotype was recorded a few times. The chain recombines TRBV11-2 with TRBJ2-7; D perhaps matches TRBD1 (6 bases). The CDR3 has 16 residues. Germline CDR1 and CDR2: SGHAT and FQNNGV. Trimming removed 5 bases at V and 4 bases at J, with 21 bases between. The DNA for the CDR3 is TGTGCCAGCAGCGGAACCAGGGGATTAGCGACATACGAGCAGTACTTC. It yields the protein CASSGTRGLATYEQYF.

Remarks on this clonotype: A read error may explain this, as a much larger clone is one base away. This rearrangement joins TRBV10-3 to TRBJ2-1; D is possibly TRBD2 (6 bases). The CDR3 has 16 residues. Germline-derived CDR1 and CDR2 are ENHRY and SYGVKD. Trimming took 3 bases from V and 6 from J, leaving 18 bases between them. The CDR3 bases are TGTGCCATCAGTGATCAGCGGAGGGGCTTCGGCAATGAGCAGTTCTTC. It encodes CAISDQRRGFGNEQFF.

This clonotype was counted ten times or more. The CDR3 DNA reads TGTGCCAGCAGGGCCGGGACAGGGCTAGGGGATGGCTACACCTTC. As protein: CASRAGTGLGDGYTF. This rearrangement joins TRBV7-6 to TRBJ1-2; TRBD1 aligns across 9 bases. The CDR3 totals 15 residues. The germline V gene encodes CDR1 SGHVS and CDR2 FNYEAQ. V was clipped by 6 bases and J by 6 bases; unmatched bases: 11.